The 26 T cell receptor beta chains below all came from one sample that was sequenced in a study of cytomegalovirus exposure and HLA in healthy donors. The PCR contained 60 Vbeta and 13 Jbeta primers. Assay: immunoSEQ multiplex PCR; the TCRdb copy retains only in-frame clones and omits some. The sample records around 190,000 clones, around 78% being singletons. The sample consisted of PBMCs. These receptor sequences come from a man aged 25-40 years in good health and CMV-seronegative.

This chain's CDR3 is CASSFTTGSYNEQFF. The DNA of the CDR3 is TGTGCCAGCAGCTTTACGACAGGCTCCTACAATGAGCAGTTCTTC. The chain joins TRBV5-4 to TRBJ2-1, with a weak D call TRBD1 (6 bases). This CDR3 comprises 15 residues. Trimming left V 2 bases short and J 0 bases short, with 9 bases between. Germline CDR1 reads SGHNT; CDR2 reads YYREEE (reference sequence).

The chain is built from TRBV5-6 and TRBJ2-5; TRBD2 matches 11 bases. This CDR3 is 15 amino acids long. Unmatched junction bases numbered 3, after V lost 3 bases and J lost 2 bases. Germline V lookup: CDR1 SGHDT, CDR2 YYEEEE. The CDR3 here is CASSYGTSGQETQYF. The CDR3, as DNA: TGTGCCAGCAGCTATGGGACTAGCGGACAAGAGACCCAGTACTTC.

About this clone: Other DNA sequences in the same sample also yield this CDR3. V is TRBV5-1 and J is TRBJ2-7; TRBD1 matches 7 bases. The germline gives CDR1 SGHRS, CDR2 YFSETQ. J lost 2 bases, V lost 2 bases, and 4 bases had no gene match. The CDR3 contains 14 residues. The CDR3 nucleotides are TGCGCCAGCAGCTTCGGAACAGGGGCCTACGAGCAGTACTTC. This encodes CASSFGTGAYEQYF.

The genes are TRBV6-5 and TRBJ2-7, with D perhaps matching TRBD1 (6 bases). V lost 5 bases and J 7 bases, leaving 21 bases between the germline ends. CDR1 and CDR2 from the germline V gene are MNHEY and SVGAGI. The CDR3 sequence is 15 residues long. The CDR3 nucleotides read TGTGCCAGCAGTGTATCCGGGGACACCACGTGGGAGCAGTACTTC. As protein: CASSVSGDTTWEQYF.

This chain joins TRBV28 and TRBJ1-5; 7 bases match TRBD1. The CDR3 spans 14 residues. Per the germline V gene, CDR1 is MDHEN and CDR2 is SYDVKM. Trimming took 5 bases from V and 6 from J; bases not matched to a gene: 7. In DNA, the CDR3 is TGTGCCAGCAGTCGAGGGGGCGATGGTCAGCCCCAGCATTTT. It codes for CASSRGGDGQPQHF.

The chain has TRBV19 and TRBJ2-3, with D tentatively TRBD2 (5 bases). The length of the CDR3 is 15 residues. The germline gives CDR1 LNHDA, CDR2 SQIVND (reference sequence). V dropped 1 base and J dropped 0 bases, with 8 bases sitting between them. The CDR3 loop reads CASSIGELSTDTQYF. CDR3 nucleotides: TGTGCCAGTAGTATAGGGGAGCTTAGCACAGATACGCAGTATTTT.

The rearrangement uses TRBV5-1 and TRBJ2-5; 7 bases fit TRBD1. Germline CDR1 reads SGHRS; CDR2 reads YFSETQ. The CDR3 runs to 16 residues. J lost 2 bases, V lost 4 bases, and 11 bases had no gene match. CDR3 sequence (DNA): TGCGCCAGCAGCATCACGATCGGGACAGCTCAAGAGACCCAGTACTTC. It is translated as CASSITIGTAQETQYF.

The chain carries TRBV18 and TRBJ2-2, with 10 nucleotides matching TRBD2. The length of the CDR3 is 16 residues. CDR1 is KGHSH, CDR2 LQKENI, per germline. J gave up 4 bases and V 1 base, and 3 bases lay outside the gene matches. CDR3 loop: CASSPLLAGATGELFF. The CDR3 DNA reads TGTGCCAGCTCACCACTGCTAGCGGGAGCCACCGGGGAGCTGTTTTTT.

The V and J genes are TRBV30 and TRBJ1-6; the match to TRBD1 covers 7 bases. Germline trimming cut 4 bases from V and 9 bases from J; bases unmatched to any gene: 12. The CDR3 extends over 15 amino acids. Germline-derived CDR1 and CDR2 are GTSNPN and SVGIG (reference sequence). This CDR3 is CAWNSAGGSSSPLHF. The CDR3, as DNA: TGTGCCTGGAACTCGGCAGGGGGTTCTAGTTCACCCCTCCACTTT.

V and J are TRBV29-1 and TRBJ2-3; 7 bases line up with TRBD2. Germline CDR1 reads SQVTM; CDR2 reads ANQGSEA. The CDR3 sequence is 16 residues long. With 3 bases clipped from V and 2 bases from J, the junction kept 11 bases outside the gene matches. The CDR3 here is CSVEGTGGISTDTQYF. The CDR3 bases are TGCAGCGTTGAGGGTACCGGGGGGATATCCACAGATACGCAGTATTTT.

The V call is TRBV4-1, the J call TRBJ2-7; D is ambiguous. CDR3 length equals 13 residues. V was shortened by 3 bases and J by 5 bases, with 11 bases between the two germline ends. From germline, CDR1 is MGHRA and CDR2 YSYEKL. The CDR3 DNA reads TGCGCCAGCAGCCAGGCCACGCCCCACGAGCAGTACTTC. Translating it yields CASSQATPHEQYF.

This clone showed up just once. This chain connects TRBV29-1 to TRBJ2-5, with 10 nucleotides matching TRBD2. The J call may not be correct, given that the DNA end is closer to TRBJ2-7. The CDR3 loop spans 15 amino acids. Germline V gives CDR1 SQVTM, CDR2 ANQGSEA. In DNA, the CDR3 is TGCAGCGTTTACGGACTAGCGGAAAGCTCCTACGAGCAGTACTTC. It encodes CSVYGLAESSYEQYF.

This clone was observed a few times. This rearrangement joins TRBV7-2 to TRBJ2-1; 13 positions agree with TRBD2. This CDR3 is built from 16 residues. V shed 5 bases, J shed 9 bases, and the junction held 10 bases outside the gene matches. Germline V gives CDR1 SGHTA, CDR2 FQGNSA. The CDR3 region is CASSPRTSGRIGEQFF. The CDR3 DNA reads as TGTGCCAGCAGCCCTCGGACTAGCGGGAGAATTGGTGAGCAGTTCTTC.

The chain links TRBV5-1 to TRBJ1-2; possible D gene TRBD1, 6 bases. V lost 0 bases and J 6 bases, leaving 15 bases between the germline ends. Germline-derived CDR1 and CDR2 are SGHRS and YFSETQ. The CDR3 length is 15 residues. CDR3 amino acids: CASSLGAGVEDGYTF. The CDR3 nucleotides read TGCGCCAGCAGCTTGGGGGCAGGGGTGGAGGATGGCTACACCTTC.

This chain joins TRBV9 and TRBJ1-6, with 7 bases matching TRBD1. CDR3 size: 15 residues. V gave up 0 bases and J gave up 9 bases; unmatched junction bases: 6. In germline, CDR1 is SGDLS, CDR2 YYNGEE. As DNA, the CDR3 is TGTGCCAGCAGCGTAGGGACAGGATTGGGTTCACCCCTCCACTTT. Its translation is CASSVGTGLGSPLHF. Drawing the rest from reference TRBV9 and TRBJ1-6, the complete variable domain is DSGVTQTPKHLITATGQRVTLRCSPRSGDLSVYWYQQSLDQGLQFLIQYYNGEERAKGNILERFSAQQFPDLHSELNLSSLELGDSALYFCASSVGTGLGSPLHFGNGTRLTVT.

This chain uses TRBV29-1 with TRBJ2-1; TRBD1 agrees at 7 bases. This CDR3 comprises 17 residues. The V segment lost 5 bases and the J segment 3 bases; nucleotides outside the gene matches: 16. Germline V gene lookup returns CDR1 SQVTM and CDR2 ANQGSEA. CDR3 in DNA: TGCAGCGTTTGCCCCGAGGGGGCTAGCTCGCTCTACAATGAGCAGTTCTTC. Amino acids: CSVCPEGASSLYNEQFF.

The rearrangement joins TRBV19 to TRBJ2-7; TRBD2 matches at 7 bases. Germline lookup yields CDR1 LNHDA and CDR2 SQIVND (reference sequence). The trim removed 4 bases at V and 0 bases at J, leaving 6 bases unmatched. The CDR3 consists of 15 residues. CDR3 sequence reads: CASSRSGEISYEQYF. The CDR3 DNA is TGTGCCAGTAGTAGGAGCGGGGAGATCTCCTACGAGCAGTACTTC.

The CDR3 DNA follows: TGTGCCAGCAGTTACTCACAGGTTGCGCAGCCCCAGCATTTT. Amino acids: CASSYSQVAQPQHF. The gene calls are TRBV6-5 and TRBJ1-5, with D perhaps matching TRBD1 (5 bases). This CDR3 has 14 amino acids. Germline CDR1 MNHEY, CDR2 SVGAGI. The V and J ends lost 0 bases and 7 bases respectively, with 10 bases between them.

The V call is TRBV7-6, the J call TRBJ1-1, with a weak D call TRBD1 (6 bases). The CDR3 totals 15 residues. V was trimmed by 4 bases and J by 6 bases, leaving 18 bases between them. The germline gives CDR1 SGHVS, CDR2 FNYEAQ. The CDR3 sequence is CASSSGAGGASEAFF. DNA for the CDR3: TGTGCCAGCAGCTCCGGTGCGGGGGGGGCCTCTGAAGCTTTCTTT.

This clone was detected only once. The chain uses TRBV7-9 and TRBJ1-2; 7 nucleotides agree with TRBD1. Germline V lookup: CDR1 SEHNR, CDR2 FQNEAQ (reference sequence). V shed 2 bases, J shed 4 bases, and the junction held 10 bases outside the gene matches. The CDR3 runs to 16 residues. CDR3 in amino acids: CASSLSSLDRPYGYTF. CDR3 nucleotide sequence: TGTGCCAGCAGCTTATCCTCTCTGGACAGGCCCTATGGCTACACCTTC.

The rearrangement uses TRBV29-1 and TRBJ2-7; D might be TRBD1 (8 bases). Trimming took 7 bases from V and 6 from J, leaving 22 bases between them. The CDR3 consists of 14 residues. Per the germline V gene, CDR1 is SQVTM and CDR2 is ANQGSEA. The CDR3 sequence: CSGTQGGESGEQYF. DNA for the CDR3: TGCAGCGGTACACAGGGGGGGGAATCCGGCGAGCAGTACTTC.

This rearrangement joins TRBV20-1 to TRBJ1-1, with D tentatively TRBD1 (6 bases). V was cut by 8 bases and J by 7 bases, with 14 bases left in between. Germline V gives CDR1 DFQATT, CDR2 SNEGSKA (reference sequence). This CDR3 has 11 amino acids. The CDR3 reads CSRTGYYEAFF. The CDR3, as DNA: TGCAGTAGAACAGGGTACTATGAAGCTTTCTTT.

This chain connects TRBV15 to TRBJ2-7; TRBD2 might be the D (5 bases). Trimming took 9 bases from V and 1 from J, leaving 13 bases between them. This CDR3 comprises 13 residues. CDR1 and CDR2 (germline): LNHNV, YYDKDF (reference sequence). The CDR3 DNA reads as TGTGCCACAGGGAGAGGCAGTTCCTACGAGCAGTACTTC. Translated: CATGRGSSYEQYF.

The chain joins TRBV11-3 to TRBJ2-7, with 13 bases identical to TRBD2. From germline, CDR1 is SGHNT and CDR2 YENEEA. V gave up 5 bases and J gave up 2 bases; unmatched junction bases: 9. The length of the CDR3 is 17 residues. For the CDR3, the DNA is TGTGCCAGCAGCCCGCGGACTAGCGGGAGTCCTACCTACGAGCAGTACTTC. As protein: CASSPRTSGSPTYEQYF.

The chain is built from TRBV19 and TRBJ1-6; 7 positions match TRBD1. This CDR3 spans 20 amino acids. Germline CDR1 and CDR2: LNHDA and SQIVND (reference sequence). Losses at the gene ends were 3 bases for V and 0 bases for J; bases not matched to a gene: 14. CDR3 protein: CASSIGAISQGSSYNSPLHF. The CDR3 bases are TGTGCCAGTAGTATCGGGGCTATTTCACAGGGGAGCTCCTATAATTCACCCCTCCACTTT.

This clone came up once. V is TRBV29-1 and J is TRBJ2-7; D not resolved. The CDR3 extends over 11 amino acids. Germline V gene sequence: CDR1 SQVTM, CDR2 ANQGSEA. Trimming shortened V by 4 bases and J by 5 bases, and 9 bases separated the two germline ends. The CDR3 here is CSVAGSHEQYF. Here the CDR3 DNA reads TGCAGCGTTGCAGGTTCCCACGAGCAGTACTTC.